This T cell receptor (beta chain) originates from a study of blood T cell repertoires in COVID-19. On the study more broadly: Collection of acute and convalescent COVID-19 samples took place in the United States, Italy and Spain.

Authors' methods: Reference gene primer amplification gave estimated nucleated cell counts. Sequenced by immunoSEQ multiplex PCR; TCRdb stores in-frame clones only, minus some. From that table come the V and J calls and clone size; the DNA was used to work out D and trimming. The sample includes about 180,000 clones, roughly four fifths of them seen just once. This CDR3 has 13 amino acids. Germline CDR1 reads SGHVS; CDR2 reads FNYEAQ. The V and J ends lost 3 bases and 7 bases, in that order; junction bases with no gene match: 5. This receptor was obtained from a human donor in a cohort sampled during active COVID-19. This chain links TRBV7-6 with TRBJ1-2; 7 nucleotides align to TRBD1. Input material: peripheral blood. The CDR3 reads CASSFGPGGGYTF. The CDR3 DNA follows: TGTGCCAGCAGCTTTGGGCCAGGGGGTGGCTACACCTTC. Complete variable domain (other parts from reference TRBV7-6 and TRBJ1-2): GAGVSQSPRYKVTKRGQDVALRCDPISGHVSLYWYRQALGQGPEFLTYFNYEAQQDKSGLPNDRFSAERPEGSISTLTIQRTEQRDSAMYRCASSFGPGGGYTFGSGTRLTVV.